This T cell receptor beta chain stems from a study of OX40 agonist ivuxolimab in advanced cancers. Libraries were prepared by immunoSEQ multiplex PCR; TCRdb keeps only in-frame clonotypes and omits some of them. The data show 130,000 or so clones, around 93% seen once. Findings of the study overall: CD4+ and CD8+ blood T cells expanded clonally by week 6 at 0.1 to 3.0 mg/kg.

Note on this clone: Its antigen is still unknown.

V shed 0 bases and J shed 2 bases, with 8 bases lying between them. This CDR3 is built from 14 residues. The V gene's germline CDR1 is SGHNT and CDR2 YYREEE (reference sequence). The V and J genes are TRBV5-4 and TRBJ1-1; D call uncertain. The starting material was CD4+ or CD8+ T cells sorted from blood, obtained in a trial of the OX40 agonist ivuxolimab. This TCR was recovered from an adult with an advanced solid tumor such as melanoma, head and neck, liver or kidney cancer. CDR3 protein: CASSLVVGNTEAFF. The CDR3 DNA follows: TGTGCCAGCAGCTTGGTGGTTGGAAACACTGAAGCTTTCTTT.